This T cell receptor (beta chain) was profiled in a study of cytomegalovirus exposure and HLA in healthy donors. Study context: Early released data had about 85 million unique TCRs, all coming from HLA-typed donors.

PCR primers comprised 60 Vbeta and 13 Jbeta primers. Profiled with immunoSEQ multiplex PCR; TCRdb holds only in-frame clones, not every one. The sample yields around 150,000 clones, 55% to 75% seen once. To note about this clone: The target antigen is unknown.

General study findings and limits: The study designated 150 or so TCR beta chains cytomegalovirus-associated. Rates of TCR association differed by HLA locus in a later analysis, with DRB1 highest and HLA-C lowest.

This sequence was found in an older woman in good health and CMV-seropositive. The source material was PBMCs.

CDR3 nucleotide sequence: TGTGCCAGCAGTCCCTCTCAAGGGGTGAACTACGAGCAGTACTTC. Residues: CASSPSQGVNYEQYF. J is TRBJ2-7 and V is TRBV27; tentatively, D is TRBD1 (5 bases). V shed 5 bases and J shed 3 bases, with 17 bases lying between them. The germline V gene encodes CDR1 MNHEY and CDR2 SMNVEV (reference sequence). The CDR3 runs 15 residues.